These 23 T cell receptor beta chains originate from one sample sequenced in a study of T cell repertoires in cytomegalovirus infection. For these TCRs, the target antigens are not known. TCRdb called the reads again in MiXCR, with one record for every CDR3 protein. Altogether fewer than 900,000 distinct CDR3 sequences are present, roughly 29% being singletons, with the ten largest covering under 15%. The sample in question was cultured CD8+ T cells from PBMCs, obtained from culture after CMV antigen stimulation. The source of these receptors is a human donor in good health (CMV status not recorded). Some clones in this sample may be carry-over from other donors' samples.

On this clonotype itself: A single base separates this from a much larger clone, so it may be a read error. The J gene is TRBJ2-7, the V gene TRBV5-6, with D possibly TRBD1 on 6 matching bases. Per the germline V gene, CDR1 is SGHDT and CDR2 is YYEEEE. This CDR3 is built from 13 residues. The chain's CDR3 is CASSLGDNYVQYF. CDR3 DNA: TGTGCCAGCAGCTTGGGGGACAACTACGTGCAGTACTTC.

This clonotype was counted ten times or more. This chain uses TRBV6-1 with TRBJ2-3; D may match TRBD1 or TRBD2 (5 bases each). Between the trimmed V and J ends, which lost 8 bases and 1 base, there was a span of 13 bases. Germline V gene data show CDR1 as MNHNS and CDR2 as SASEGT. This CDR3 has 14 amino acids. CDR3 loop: CASGGRIRTDTQYF. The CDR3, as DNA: TGTGCCAGCGGGGGTCGGATCCGCACAGATACGCAGTATTTT.

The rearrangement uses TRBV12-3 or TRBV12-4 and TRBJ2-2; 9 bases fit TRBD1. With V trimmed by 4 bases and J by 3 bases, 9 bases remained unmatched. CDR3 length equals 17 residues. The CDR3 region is CASSYPEWDRDTGELFF. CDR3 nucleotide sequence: TGTGCCAGCAGTTACCCGGAGTGGGACAGGGACACCGGGGAGCTGTTTTTT.

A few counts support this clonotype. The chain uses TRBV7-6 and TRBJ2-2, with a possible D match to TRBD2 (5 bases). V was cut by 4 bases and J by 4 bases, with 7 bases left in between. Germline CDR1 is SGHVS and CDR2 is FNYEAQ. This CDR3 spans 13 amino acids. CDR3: CASSSGSTGELFF. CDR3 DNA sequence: TGTGCCAGCAGCTCGGGGTCCACCGGGGAGCTGTTTTTT.

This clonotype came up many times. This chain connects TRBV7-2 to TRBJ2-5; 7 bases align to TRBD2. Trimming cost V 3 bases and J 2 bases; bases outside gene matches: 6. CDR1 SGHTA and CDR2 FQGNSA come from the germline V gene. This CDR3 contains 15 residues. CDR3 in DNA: TGTGCCAGCAGCTTCGGGGGGACGCCTCAAGAGACCCAGTACTTC. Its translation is CASSFGGTPQETQYF.

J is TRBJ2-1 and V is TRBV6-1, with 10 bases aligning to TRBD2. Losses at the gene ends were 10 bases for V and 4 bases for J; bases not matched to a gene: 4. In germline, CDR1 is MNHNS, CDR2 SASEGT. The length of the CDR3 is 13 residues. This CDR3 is CAIRTSGYNEQFF. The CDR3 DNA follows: TGTGCCATCAGGACTAGCGGTTACAATGAGCAGTTCTTC.

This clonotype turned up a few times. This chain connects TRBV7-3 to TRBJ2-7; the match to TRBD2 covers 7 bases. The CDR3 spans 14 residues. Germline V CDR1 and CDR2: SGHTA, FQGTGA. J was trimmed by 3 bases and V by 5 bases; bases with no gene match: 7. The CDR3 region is CASSARLAYYEQYF. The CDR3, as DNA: TGTGCCAGCAGCGCACGACTAGCCTACTACGAGCAGTACTTC.

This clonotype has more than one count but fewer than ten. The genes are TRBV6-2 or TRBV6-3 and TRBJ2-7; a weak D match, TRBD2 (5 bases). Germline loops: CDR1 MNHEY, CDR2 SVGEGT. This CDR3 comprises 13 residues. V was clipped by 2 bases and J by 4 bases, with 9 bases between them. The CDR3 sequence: CASSYGLGYEQYV. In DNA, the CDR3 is TGTGCCAGCAGTTACGGACTCGGGTACGAGCAGTACGTC.

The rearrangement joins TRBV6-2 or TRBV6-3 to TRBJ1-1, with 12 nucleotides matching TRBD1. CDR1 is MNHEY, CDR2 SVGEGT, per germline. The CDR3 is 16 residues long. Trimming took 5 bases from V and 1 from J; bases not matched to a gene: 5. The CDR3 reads CASSPGTGGANTEAFF. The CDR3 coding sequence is TGTGCCAGCAGTCCCGGGACAGGGGGCGCGAACACTGAAGCTTTCTTT.

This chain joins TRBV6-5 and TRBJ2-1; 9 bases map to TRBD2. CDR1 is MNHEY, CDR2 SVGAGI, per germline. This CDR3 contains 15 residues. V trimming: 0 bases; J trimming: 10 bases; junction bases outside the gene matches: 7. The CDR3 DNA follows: TGTGCCAGCAGTTACTCGCAGCGGGGGGTATTAGAGCAGTTCTTC. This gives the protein CASSYSQRGVLEQFF.

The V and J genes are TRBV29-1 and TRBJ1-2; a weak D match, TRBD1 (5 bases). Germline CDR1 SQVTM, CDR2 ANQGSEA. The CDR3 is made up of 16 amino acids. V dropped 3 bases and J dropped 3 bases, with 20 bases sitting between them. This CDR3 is CSVDTGAAKEDYGYTF. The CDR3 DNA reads TGCAGCGTTGACACCGGGGCCGCCAAGGAAGACTATGGCTACACCTTC.

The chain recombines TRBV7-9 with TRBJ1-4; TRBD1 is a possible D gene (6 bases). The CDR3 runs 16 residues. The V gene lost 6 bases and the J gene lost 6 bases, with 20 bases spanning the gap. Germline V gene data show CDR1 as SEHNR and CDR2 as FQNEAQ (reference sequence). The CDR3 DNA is TGTGCCAGCAGTCTCACGAGGGGGGCAGAGCATGAAAAACTGTTTTTT. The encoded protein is CASSLTRGAEHEKLFF.

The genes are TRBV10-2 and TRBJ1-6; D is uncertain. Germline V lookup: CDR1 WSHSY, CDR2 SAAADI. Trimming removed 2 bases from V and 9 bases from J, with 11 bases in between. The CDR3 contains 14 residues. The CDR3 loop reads CASSEGEGLSPLHF. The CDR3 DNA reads TGCGCCAGCAGTGAGGGCGAAGGCCTTTCACCCCTCCACTTT.

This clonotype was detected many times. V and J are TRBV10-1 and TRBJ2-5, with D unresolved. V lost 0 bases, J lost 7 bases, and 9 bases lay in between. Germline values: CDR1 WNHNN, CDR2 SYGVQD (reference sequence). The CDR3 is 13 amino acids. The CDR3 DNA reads TGCGCCAGCAGTGAGTCGGATTCTTGGACCCAGTACTTC. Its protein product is CASSESDSWTQYF.

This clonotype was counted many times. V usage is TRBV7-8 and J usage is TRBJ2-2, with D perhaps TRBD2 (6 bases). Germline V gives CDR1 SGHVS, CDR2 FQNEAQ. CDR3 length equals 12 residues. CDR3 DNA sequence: TGTGCTGAGTGGGGGGACACCGGGGAGCTGTTTTTT. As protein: CAEWGDTGELFF.

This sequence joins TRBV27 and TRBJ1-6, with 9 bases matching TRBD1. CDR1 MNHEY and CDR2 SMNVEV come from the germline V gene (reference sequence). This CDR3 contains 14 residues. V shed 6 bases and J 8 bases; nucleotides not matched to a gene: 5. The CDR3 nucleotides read TGTGCCAGCAGGGACCACAGGGGGCATTCACCCCTCCACTTT. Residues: CASRDHRGHSPLHF.

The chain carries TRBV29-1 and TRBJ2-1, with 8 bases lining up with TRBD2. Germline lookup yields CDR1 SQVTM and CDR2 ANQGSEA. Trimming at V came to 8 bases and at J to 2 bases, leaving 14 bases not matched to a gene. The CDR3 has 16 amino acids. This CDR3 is CSLRGATNIAYNEQFF. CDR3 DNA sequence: TGCAGCTTGCGGGGGGCCACCAATATCGCCTACAATGAGCAGTTCTTC.

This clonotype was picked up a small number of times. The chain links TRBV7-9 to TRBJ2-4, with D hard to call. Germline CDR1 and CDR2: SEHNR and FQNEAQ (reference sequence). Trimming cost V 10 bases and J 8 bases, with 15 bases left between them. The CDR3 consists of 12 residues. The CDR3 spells CATIPPGDIQYF. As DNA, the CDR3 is TGTGCCACCATTCCCCCTGGGGACATTCAGTACTTC. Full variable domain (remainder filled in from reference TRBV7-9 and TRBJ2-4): DTGVSQNPRHKITKRGQNVTFRCDPISEHNRLYWYRQTLGQGPEFLTYFQNEAQLEKSRLLSDRFSAERPKGSFSTLEIQRTEQGDSAMYLCATIPPGDIQYFGAGTRLSVL.

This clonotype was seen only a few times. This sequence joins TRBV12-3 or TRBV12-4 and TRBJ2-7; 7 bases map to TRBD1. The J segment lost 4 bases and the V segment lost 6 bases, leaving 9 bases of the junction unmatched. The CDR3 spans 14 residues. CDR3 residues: CASRGTDTQYEQYF. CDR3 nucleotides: TGTGCCAGCAGGGGGACAGACACCCAATACGAGCAGTACTTC.

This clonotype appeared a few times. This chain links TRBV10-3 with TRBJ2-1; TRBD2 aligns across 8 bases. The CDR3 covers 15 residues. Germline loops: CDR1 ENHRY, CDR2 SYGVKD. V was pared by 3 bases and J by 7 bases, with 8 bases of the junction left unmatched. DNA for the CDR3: TGTGCCATCAGTGACAGGCGGGGGGTGGTTAATGAGCAGTTCTTC. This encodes CAISDRRGVVNEQFF.

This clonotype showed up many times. This chain's CDR3 is CASSLYGEETQYF. In nucleotides, the CDR3 is TGTGCCAGCAGCTTATATGGGGAGGAGACCCAGTACTTC. The chain recombines TRBV7-6 with TRBJ2-5, with a weak D call TRBD2 (5 bases). The V end lost 2 bases, the J end lost 5 bases, and 9 bases lay between the germline ends. This CDR3 has 13 residues. The V gene's germline CDR1 is SGHVS and CDR2 FNYEAQ.

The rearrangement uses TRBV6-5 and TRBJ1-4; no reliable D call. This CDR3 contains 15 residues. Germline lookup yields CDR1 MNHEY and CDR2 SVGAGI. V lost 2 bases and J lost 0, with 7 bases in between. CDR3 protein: CASSYHTSTNEKLFF. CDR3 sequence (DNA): TGTGCCAGCAGTTACCACACCTCAACTAATGAAAAACTGTTTTTT.

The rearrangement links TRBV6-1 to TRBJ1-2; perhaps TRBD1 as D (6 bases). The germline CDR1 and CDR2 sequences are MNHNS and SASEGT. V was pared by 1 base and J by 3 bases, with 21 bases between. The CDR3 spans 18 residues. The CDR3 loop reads CASSEESGQPPTYYGYTF. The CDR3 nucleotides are TGTGCCAGCAGTGAAGAATCAGGACAGCCTCCTACCTACTATGGCTACACCTTC.